Each of the 30 T cell receptor beta chains below was sequenced from the same sample in a study of T cells after posttransplantation cyclophosphamide. Data came from immunoSEQ multiplex PCR; TCRdb stores just in-frame clones and leaves some out. This set yields roughly 45,000 clones and no singletons; the top ten hold over 2%. The sequencing sample was made of PBMCs. The receptors here all came from a man in his forties or fifties in good health, CMV-negative, and a related stem cell transplant donor.

This clone was recorded at least ten times. The V gene is TRBV28, the J gene TRBJ1-1; possible D gene TRBD1, 6 bases. This CDR3 is built from 15 residues. Per germline, CDR1 MDHEN and CDR2 SYDVKM. The V gene lost 7 bases and the J gene lost 3 bases, with 18 bases spanning the gap. The CDR3 coding sequence is TGTGCCAGCAAGTTCCCGGGGGGCAGAGACACTGAAGCTTTCTTT. Translation: CASKFPGGRDTEAFF.

This clone was seen ten or more times. This chain uses TRBV9 with TRBJ2-3; 7 positions match TRBD2. The CDR3 contains 15 residues. The V segment lost 3 bases and the J segment 0 bases; nucleotides outside the gene matches: 4. CDR1 is SGDLS and CDR2 is YYNGEE in the germline V gene. This CDR3 is CASSGEGFSTDTQYF. CDR3 DNA sequence: TGTGCCAGCAGCGGGGAGGGGTTTAGCACAGATACGCAGTATTTT.

This sequence joins TRBV6-1 and TRBJ1-1; D perhaps matches TRBD1 (6 bases). CDR3 length: 14 residues. Germline loops: CDR1 MNHNS, CDR2 SASEGT. V was cut by 9 bases and J by 2 bases, with 16 bases left in between. CDR3 in DNA: TGTGCCAGTTCATGGGACATTTTCAACACTGAAGCTTTCTTT. Its protein product is CASSWDIFNTEAFF.

The table lists this clone with many counts. The chain uses TRBV4-1 and TRBJ1-2, with D maybe TRBD1 (5 bases). V was clipped by 4 bases and J by 8 bases, with 23 bases between them. The CDR3 spans 16 residues. Germline CDR1 reads MGHRA; CDR2 reads YSYEKL. CDR3 in amino acids: CASSPWEEQEVGGYTF. In DNA form, the CDR3 reads TGCGCCAGCAGCCCCTGGGAGGAACAGGAGGTTGGCGGCTACACCTTC.

This clone was observed at least ten times. The rearrangement links TRBV19 to TRBJ2-2; TRBD2 matches 14 bases. The CDR3 consists of 16 residues. V was clipped by 4 bases and J by 5 bases; unmatched bases: 3. CDR1 and CDR2 (germline): LNHDA, SQIVND (reference sequence). The DNA for the CDR3 is TGTGCCAGTAGTAAAGGACTAGCGGGAGGTACCGGGGAGCTGTTTTTT. Translation gives CASSKGLAGGTGELFF.

This clone has a count of ten or more. The chain has TRBV19 and TRBJ2-2, with 12 bases identical to TRBD2. The germline CDR1 and CDR2 sequences are LNHDA and SQIVND (reference sequence). The ends lost 1 base at V and 5 bases at J; junction bases unmatched: 2. This CDR3 has 16 amino acids. The CDR3 loop reads CASSIVGTSGTGELFF. As DNA, the CDR3 is TGTGCCAGTAGTATAGTAGGGACTAGCGGGACCGGGGAGCTGTTTTTT.

This clone was recorded at least ten times. V gene TRBV25-1 combines with J gene TRBJ1-1; perhaps TRBD1 as D (6 bases). The CDR3 is 15 amino acids. V lost 7 bases and J 0 bases, leaving 15 bases between the germline ends. Germline-derived CDR1 and CDR2 are MGHDK and SYGVNS. The CDR3 is CASIGQKTLNTEAFF. CDR3 DNA: TGTGCCAGCATAGGACAGAAAACTTTGAACACTGAAGCTTTCTTT.

This clone was seen more than once but under ten times. The V call is TRBV6-5, the J call TRBJ2-1; D gene uncertain. This CDR3 has 13 amino acids. Germline V CDR1 and CDR2: MNHEY, SVGAGI. V gave up 6 bases and J gave up 4 bases, with 10 bases separating them. Here the CDR3 DNA reads TGTGCCAGCAGCCTGGAGAGGTACAATGAGCAGTTCTTC. Protein: CASSLERYNEQFF.

This clone was observed at least ten times. CDR3 protein: CATQTGKAYEQYF. The CDR3 DNA is TGTGCCACCCAGACAGGGAAAGCCTACGAGCAGTACTTC. The rearrangement uses TRBV10-3 and TRBJ2-7, with 7 bases identical to TRBD1. Trimming removed 10 bases from V and 2 bases from J; junction bases left unmatched: 8. The CDR3 has 13 residues. Germline-derived CDR1 and CDR2 are ENHRY and SYGVKD.

This clone was recorded at least ten times. The genes are TRBV6-5 and TRBJ2-7; tentatively, D is TRBD2 (6 bases). Germline lookup yields CDR1 MNHEY and CDR2 SVGAGI. CDR3 length: 15 amino acids. The ends were cut back, 2 bases at V and 0 bases at J, with 11 bases in the middle. The CDR3 is CASSYGGGVSYEQYF. CDR3 nucleotide sequence: TGTGCCAGCAGTTACGGGGGAGGTGTCTCCTACGAGCAGTACTTC.

This clone has ten or more counts. The chain recombines TRBV29-1 with TRBJ2-1, with 8 bases fitting TRBD1. Per germline, CDR1 SQVTM and CDR2 ANQGSEA. Losses at the gene ends were 4 bases for V and 10 bases for J; bases not matched to a gene: 6. The CDR3 runs to 12 residues. CDR3 in DNA: TGCAGCGTTGGGGACAGGCGCCTCGAGCAGTTCTTC. It specifies CSVGDRRLEQFF.

This clone came up many times. V usage is TRBV27 and J usage is TRBJ2-1; 7 nucleotides agree with TRBD1. The CDR3 is 17 amino acids. Per the germline V gene, CDR1 is MNHEY and CDR2 is SMNVEV (reference sequence). V lost 2 bases and J lost 0; bases outside the gene matches: 7. CDR3: CASSLATGPISYNEQFF. The CDR3 nucleotides are TGTGCCAGCAGTTTAGCGACAGGGCCAATCTCCTACAATGAGCAGTTCTTC.

Many counts were recorded for this clone. The chain carries TRBV7-6 and TRBJ1-1; maybe TRBD1 (6 bases). Germline loops: CDR1 SGHVS, CDR2 FNYEAQ. The CDR3 has 13 residues. Trimming removed 4 bases at V and 9 bases at J, with 15 bases between. CDR3 coding DNA: TGTGCCAGCAGCTCGACTCAGGGGAGCCAAGCTTTCTTT. Its translation: CASSSTQGSQAFF.

The CDR3 nucleotides are TGTGCCAGCAGTGACGGAACAGGGAGTAGTCAGCCCCAGCATTTT. Translating gives CASSDGTGSSQPQHF. V and J are TRBV7-8 and TRBJ1-5; possible D gene TRBD1, 6 bases. The CDR3 totals 15 residues. The germline V and J ends were trimmed by 6 bases and 6 bases, with 18 bases remaining between them. The V gene's germline CDR1 is SGHVS and CDR2 FQNEAQ.

This clone occurred many times. The chain combines TRBV5-1 with TRBJ2-1; D is possibly TRBD2 (6 bases). V was shortened by 5 bases and J by 0 bases, with 12 bases between the two germline ends. CDR3 length: 15 residues. Germline CDR1 and CDR2: SGHRS and YFSETQ. CDR3 loop: CASRPVGSSYNEQFF. The DNA for the CDR3 is TGCGCCAGCAGGCCCGTCGGGAGCTCCTACAATGAGCAGTTCTTC.

This clone was seen ten or more times. The gene calls are TRBV28 and TRBJ2-3; no firm D call. Germline V lookup: CDR1 MDHEN, CDR2 SYDVKM. V dropped 3 bases and J dropped 0 bases, with 10 bases sitting between them. This CDR3 region has 15 residues. The CDR3 is CASSLTSGSTDTQYF. DNA for the CDR3: TGTGCCAGCAGTTTGACGTCCGGGAGCACAGATACGCAGTATTTT.

This clone was recorded many times. The chain joins TRBV28 to TRBJ2-1; possible D gene TRBD2, 5 bases. CDR1 is MDHEN and CDR2 is SYDVKM in the germline V gene. The CDR3 runs 16 residues. The V gene lost 6 bases and the J gene lost 7 bases, with 22 bases spanning the gap. CDR3 loop: CASSLIWEAAENEQFF. The CDR3 DNA follows: TGTGCCAGCAGCCTCATCTGGGAAGCGGCCGAAAATGAGCAGTTCTTC.

In its sample, this clone was seen many times. The chain recombines TRBV11-3 with TRBJ2-2; D remains ambiguous. Trimming stripped 5 bases from V and 0 bases from J, with 7 bases between. The CDR3 spans 14 residues. Germline V gene lookup returns CDR1 SGHNT and CDR2 YENEEA. The CDR3, as DNA: TGTGCCAGCAGCCGACAACCGAACACCGGGGAGCTGTTTTTT. It yields the protein CASSRQPNTGELFF.

Points on this clone: A much more abundant neighbour one base away suggests this may be a read error. The rearrangement joins TRBV7-8 to TRBJ1-4, with TRBD1 matching over 8 bases. The CDR3 sequence is 16 residues long. Germline CDR1 and CDR2: SGHVS and FQNEAQ. CDR3 bases: TGTGCCAGCAGCACGGACAGGGCGAGGCCCAATGGAAAACTGTTTTTT. This sequence encodes CASSTDRARPNGKLFF.

Ten or more counts support this clone. V gene TRBV19 combines with J gene TRBJ2-3; 10 bases line up with TRBD2. The V and J ends lost 5 bases and 5 bases, in that order; junction bases with no gene match: 1. CDR1 is LNHDA and CDR2 is SQIVND in the germline V gene (reference sequence). This CDR3 has 13 residues. DNA for the CDR3: TGTGCCAGTAGTCAGCGGGAGGGAGATACGCAGTATTTT. Its protein product is CASSQREGDTQYF.

This clone was recorded many times. V is TRBV28 and J is TRBJ1-1, with 7 positions matching TRBD1. The length of the CDR3 is 15 residues. CDR1 and CDR2 (germline): MDHEN, SYDVKM. V was pared by 6 bases and J by 5 bases, with 12 bases of the junction left unmatched. The CDR3, as DNA: TGTGCCAGCAGACTACGAGGGGGCGCACAGACTGAAGCTTTCTTT. Translated: CASRLRGGAQTEAFF.

This clone was seen many times. This rearrangement joins TRBV10-3 to TRBJ1-1; D is possibly TRBD1 (6 bases). CDR3 length equals 13 residues. Between the trimmed V and J ends, which lost 2 bases and 11 bases, there was a span of 15 bases. Germline loops: CDR1 ENHRY, CDR2 SYGVKD. CDR3 coding DNA: TGTGCCATCAGTGAGGGCACAGGGAGTGGTGCTTTCTTT. Translating it yields CAISEGTGSGAFF.

This clone has ten or more counts. The V gene is TRBV30, the J gene TRBJ1-1; maybe TRBD1 (6 bases). The CDR3 covers 12 residues. Trimming cost V 5 bases and J 4 bases, with 11 bases left between them. CDR1 and CDR2 from the germline V gene are GTSNPN and SVGIG (reference sequence). CDR3 sequence reads: CAWEDRPTEAFF. The CDR3 DNA is TGTGCCTGGGAGGACAGACCCACTGAAGCTTTCTTT.

This clone was seen at least ten times. V is TRBV6-5 and J is TRBJ2-7, with 8 bases matching TRBD2. V was clipped by 2 bases and J by 3 bases; unmatched bases: 6. The germline V gene encodes CDR1 MNHEY and CDR2 SVGAGI. The CDR3 runs to 15 residues. The CDR3 loop reads CASSYGGTSFYEQYF. Here the CDR3 DNA reads TGTGCCAGCAGTTACGGAGGGACTAGTTTCTACGAGCAGTACTTC.

This clone was seen repeatedly, ten times or more. The V and J genes are TRBV2 and TRBJ1-5; the D is unclear. V lost 5 bases to trimming and J lost 6 bases, with 11 bases between them. In germline, CDR1 is SNHLY, CDR2 FYNNEI. CDR3 size: 13 residues. CDR3 DNA sequence: TGTGCCAGCAGTAGGGAGGGCGGTCAGCCCCAGCATTTT. Its translation is CASSREGGQPQHF.

This clone was detected ten times or more. V and J are TRBV4-2 and TRBJ2-6; D call uncertain. Trimming left V 0 bases short and J 0 bases short, with 18 bases between. The CDR3 totals 20 residues. The germline CDR1 and CDR2 sequences are LGHNA and YNFKEQ. The CDR3 is CASSQDGVSTLDSGANVLTF. The DNA of the CDR3 is TGTGCCAGCAGCCAAGATGGAGTCAGCACGCTAGACTCTGGGGCCAACGTCCTGACTTTC.

This chain joins TRBV5-8 and TRBJ1-6, with 12 bases that match TRBD1. V lost 5 bases to trimming and J lost 9 bases; unmatched junction nucleotides: 12. The CDR3 is 17 amino acids. In germline, CDR1 is SGHTS, CDR2 YDEGEE. Here the CDR3 reads CASSPIRDRGLSSPLHF. The CDR3 DNA is TGTGCCAGCAGTCCCATAAGGGACAGGGGGCTGAGTTCACCCCTCCACTTT.

This clone was recorded at least ten times. The chain has TRBV10-2 and TRBJ1-5; TRBD1 matches 9 bases. Per the germline V gene, CDR1 is WSHSY and CDR2 is SAAADI. The V and J ends lost 3 bases and 0 bases, in that order; junction bases with no gene match: 6. CDR3 length equals 17 residues. CDR3 nucleotides: TGCGCCAGCAGTGATCCGGGACAGGGATATAGCAATCAGCCCCAGCATTTT. Translated: CASSDPGQGYSNQPQHF.

Ten or more counts support this clone. This chain links TRBV28 with TRBJ1-1; a weak D match, TRBD1 (5 bases). V lost 3 bases and J 0 bases, leaving 11 bases between the germline ends. This CDR3 contains 15 residues. Germline V gives CDR1 MDHEN, CDR2 SYDVKM. The DNA of the CDR3 is TGTGCCAGCAGTTTTCGACAGCCCATGAACACTGAAGCTTTCTTT. Protein: CASSFRQPMNTEAFF.

In this sample, this clone turned up many times. The chain is built from TRBV10-3 and TRBJ2-1; 9 nucleotides agree with TRBD2. The CDR3 spans 14 residues. V dropped 2 bases and J dropped 10; count of bases not matched to a gene: 6. Germline CDR1 is ENHRY and CDR2 is SYGVKD. CDR3 sequence (DNA): TGTGCCATCAGTGAGAAGCGGGAGGTAGACGAGCAGTTCTTC. Protein sequence: CAISEKREVDEQFF.